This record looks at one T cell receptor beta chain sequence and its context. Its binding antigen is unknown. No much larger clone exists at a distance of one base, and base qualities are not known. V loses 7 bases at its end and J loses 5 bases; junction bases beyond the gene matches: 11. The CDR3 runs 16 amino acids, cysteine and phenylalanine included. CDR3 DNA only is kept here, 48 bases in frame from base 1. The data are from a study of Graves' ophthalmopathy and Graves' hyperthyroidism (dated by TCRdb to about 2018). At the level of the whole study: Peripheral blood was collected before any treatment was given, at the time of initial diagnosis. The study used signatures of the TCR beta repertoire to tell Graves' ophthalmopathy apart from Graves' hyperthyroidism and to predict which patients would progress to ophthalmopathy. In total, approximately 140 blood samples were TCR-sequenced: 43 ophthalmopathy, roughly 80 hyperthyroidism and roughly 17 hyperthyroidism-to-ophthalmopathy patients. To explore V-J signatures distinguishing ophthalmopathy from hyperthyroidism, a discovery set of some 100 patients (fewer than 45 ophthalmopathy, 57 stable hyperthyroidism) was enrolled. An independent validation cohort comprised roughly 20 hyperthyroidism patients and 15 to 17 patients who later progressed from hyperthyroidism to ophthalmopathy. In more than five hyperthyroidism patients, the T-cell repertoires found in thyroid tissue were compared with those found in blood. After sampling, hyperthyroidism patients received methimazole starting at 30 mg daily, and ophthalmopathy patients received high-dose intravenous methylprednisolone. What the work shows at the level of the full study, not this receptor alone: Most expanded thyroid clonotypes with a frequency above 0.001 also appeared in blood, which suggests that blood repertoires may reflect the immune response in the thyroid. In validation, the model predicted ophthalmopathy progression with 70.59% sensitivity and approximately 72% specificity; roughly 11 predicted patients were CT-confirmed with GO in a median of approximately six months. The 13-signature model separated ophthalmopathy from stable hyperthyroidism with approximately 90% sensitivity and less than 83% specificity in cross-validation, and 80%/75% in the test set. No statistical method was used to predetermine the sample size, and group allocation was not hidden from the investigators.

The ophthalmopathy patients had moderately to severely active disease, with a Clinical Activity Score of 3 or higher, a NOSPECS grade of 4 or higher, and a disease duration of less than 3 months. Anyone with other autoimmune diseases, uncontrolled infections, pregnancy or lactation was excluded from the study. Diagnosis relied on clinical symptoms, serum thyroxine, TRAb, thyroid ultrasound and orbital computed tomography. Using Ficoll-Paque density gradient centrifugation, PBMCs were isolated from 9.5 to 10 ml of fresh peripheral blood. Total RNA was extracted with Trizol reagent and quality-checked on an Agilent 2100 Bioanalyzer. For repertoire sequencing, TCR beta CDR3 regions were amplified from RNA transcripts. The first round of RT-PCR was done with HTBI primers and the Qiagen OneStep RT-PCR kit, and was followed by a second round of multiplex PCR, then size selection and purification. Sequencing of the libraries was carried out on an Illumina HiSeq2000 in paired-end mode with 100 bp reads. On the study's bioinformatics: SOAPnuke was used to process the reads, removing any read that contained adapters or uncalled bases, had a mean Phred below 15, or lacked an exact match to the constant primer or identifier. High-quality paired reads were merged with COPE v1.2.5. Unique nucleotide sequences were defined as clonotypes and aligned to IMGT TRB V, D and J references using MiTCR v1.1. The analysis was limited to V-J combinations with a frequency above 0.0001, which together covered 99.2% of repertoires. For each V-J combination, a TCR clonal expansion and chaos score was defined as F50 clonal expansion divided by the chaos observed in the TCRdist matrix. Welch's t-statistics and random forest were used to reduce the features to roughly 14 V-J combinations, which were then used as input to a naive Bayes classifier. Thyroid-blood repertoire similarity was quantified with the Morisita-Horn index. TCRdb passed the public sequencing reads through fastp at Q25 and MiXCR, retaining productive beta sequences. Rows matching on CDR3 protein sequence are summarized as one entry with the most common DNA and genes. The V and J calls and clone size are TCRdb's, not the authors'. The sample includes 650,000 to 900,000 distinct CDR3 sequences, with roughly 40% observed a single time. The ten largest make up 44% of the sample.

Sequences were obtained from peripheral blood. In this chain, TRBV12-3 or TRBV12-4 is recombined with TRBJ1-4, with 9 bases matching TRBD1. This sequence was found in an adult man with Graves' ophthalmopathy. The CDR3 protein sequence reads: CASNTPDRGENEKLFF. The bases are TGTGCCAGCAACACCCCGGACAGGGGAGAGAATGAAAAACTGTTTTTT.